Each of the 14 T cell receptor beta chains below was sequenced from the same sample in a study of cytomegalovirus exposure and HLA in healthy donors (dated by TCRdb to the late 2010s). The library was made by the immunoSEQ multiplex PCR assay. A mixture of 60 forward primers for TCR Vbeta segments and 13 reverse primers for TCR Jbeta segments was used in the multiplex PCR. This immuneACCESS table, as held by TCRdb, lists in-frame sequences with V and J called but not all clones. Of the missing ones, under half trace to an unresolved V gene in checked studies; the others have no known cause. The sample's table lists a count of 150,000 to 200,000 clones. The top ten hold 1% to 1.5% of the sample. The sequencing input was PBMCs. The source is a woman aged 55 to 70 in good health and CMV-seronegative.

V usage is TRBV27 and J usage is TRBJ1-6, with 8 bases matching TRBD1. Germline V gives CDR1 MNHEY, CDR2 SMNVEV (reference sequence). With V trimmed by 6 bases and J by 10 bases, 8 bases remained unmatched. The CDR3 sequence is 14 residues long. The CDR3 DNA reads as TGTGCCAGCAGCCACGGGACAGGCGGCTCACCCCTCCACTTT. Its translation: CASSHGTGGSPLHF.

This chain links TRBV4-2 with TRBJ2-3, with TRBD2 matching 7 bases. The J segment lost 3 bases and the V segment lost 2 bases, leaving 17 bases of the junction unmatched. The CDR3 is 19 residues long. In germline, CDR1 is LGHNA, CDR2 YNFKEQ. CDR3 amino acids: CASSQNTPGGHASTDTQYF. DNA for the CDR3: TGTGCCAGCAGCCAAAATACTCCGGGAGGCCACGCGTCGACAGATACGCAGTATTTT.

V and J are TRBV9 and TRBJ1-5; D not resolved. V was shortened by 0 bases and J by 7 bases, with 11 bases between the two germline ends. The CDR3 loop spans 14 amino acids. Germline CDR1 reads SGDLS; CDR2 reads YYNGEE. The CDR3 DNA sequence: TGTGCCAGCAGCGTAGACGGTTCCAGGCAGCCCCAGCATTTT. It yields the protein CASSVDGSRQPQHF. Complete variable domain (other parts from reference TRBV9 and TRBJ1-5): DSGVTQTPKHLITATGQRVTLRCSPRSGDLSVYWYQQSLDQGLQFLIQYYNGEERAKGNILERFSAQQFPDLHSELNLSSLELGDSALYFCASSVDGSRQPQHFGDGTRLSIL.

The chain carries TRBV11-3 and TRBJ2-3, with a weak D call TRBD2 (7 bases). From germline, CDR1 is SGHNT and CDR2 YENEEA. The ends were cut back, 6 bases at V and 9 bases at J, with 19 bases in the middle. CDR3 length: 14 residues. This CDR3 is CASSSSRGGQTQYF. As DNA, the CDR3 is TGTGCCAGCAGTTCCTCGAGGGGGGGTCAGACGCAGTATTTT. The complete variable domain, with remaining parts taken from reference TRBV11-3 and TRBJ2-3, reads EAGVVQSPRYKIIEKKQPVAFWCNPISGHNTLYWYLQNLGQGPELLIRYENEEAVDDSQLPKDRFSAERLKGVDSTLKIQPAELGDSAVYLCASSSSRGGQTQYFGPGTRLTVL.

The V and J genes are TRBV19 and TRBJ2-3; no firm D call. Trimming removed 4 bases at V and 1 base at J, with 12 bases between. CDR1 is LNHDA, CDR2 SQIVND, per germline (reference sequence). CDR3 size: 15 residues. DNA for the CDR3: TGTGCCAGTAGTAGGAAGTGGGCCGGCACAGATACGCAGTATTTT. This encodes CASSRKWAGTDTQYF.

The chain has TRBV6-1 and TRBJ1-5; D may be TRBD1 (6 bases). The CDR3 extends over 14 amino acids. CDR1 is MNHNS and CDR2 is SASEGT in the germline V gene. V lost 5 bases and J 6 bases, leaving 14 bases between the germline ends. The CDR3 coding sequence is TGTGCCAGCAGTCACGACACAGGGAGTCAGCCCCAGCATTTT. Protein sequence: CASSHDTGSQPQHF.

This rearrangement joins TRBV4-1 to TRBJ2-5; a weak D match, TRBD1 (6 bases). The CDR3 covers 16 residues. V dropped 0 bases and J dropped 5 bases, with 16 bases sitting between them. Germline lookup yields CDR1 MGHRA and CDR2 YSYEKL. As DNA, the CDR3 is TGCGCCAGCAGCCAAGAGATTGGAACAGGGTGGGAGACCCAGTACTTC. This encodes CASSQEIGTGWETQYF.

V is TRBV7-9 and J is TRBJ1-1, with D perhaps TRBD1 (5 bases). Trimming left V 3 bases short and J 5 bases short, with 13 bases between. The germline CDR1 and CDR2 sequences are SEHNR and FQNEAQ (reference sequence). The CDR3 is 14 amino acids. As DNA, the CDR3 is TGTGCCAGCAGCTTTCCCGCGGGGGGGACTGAAGCTTTCTTT. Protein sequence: CASSFPAGGTEAFF.

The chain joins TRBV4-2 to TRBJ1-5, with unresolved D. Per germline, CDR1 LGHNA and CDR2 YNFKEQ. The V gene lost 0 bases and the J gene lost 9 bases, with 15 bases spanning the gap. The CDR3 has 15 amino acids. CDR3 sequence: CASSQDTSNDSPQHF. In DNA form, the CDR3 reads TGTGCCAGCAGCCAAGACACCTCCAACGACTCGCCCCAGCATTTT.

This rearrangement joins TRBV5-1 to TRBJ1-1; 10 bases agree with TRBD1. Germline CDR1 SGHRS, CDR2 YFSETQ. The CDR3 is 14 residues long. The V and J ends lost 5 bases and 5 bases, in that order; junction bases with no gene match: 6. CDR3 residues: CASRETGGFTEAFF. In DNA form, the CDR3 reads TGCGCCAGCAGAGAGACAGGGGGCTTTACTGAAGCTTTCTTT.

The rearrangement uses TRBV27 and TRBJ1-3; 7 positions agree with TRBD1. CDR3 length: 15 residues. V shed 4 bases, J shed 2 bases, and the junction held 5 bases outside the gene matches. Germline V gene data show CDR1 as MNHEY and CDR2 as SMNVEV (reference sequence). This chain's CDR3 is CASSSRQGTGNTIYF. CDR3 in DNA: TGTGCCAGCAGTTCCCGACAGGGAACTGGAAACACCATATATTTT.

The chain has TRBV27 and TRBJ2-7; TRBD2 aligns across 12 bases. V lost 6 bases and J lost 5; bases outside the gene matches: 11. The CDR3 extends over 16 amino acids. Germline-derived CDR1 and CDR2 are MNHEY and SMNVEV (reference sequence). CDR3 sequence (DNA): TGTGCCAGCAGATTACTAGCGGGAGGTCCTTCGGACGAGCAGTACTTC. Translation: CASRLLAGGPSDEQYF.

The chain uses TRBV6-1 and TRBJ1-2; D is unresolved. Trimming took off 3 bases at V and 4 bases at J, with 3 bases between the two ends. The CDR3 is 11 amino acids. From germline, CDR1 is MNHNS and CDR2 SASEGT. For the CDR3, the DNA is TGTGCCAGCAGTGATCTCTATGGCTACACCTTC. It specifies CASSDLYGYTF.

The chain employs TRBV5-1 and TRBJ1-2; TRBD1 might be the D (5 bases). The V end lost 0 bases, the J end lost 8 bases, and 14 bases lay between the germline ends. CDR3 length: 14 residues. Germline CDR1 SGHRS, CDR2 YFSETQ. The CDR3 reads CASSLAEGLGGYTF. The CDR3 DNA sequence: TGCGCCAGCAGCTTGGCGGAGGGGCTGGGCGGCTACACCTTC.